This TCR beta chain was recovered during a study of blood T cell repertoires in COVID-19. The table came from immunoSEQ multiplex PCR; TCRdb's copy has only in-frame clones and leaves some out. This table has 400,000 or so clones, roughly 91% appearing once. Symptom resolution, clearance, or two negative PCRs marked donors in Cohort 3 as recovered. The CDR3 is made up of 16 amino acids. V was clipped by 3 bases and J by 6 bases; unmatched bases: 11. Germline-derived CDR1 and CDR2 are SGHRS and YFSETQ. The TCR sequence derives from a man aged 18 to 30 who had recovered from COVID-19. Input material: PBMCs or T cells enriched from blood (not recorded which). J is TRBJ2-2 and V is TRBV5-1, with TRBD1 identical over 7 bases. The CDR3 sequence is CASSSLQGNVAGELFF. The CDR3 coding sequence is TGCGCCAGCAGCTCCCTACAGGGGAATGTAGCCGGGGAGCTGTTTTTT.